A single sample gave rise to the 22 T cell receptor beta chains below, sequenced in a study of control samples from healthy donors and cancer patients. Clones were sequenced by immunoSEQ multiplex PCR, and TCRdb holds only the in-frame ones, with some missing. The profile covers 70,000 to 80,000 clones, with approximately 90% appearing a single time and 1.9% taken by the ten largest. The sequencing input was PBMCs. The receptors shown here come from a woman aged 55-69 years with head and neck cancer.

The rearrangement joins TRBV18 to TRBJ2-5, with D possibly matching TRBD2 (6 bases). Germline CDR1 and CDR2: KGHSH and LQKENI. The CDR3 runs 13 residues. V gave up 5 bases and J gave up 2 bases, with 9 bases separating them. CDR3 nucleotide sequence: TGTGCCAGCTCATGGGGGGAACAAGAGACCCAGTACTTC. Protein sequence: CASSWGEQETQYF. Complete variable domain (other parts from reference TRBV18 and TRBJ2-5): NAGVMQNPRHLVRRRGQEARLRCSPMKGHSHVYWYRQLPEEGLKFMVYLQKENIIDESGMPKERFSAEFPKEGPSILRIQQVVRGDSAAYFCASSWGEQETQYFGPGTRLLVL.

The rearrangement joins TRBV7-3 to TRBJ2-1; 7 bases are a match to TRBD2. The length of the CDR3 is 14 residues. Germline V gene lookup returns CDR1 SGHTA and CDR2 FQGTGA. Losses at the gene ends were 2 bases for V and 6 bases for J; bases not matched to a gene: 4. The CDR3 reads CASSLGRGVNEQFF. For the CDR3, the DNA is TGTGCCAGCAGCTTAGGGAGGGGAGTCAATGAGCAGTTCTTC.

The chain employs TRBV30 and TRBJ2-7; the D is unclear. Trimming took off 3 bases at V and 0 bases at J, with 6 bases between the two ends. CDR1 and CDR2 from the germline V gene are GTSNPN and SVGIG (reference sequence). The CDR3 consists of 12 residues. The CDR3 protein is CAWSTSSYEQYF. The DNA of the CDR3 is TGTGCCTGGAGCACCTCCTCCTACGAGCAGTACTTC.

The chain uses TRBV10-3 and TRBJ2-2, with D unresolved. The CDR3 is 14 amino acids. The ends were cut back, 0 bases at V and 6 bases at J, with 8 bases in the middle. CDR1 is ENHRY, CDR2 SYGVKD, per germline. Here the CDR3 DNA reads TGTGCCATCAGTGAGTCTCTGCCGGCCGGGGAGCTGTTTTTT. Translating it yields CAISESLPAGELFF.

V and J are TRBV3-1 (or the pseudogene TRBV3-2) and TRBJ2-3, with TRBD2 matching 10 bases. V shed 6 bases, J shed 1 base, and the junction held 13 bases outside the gene matches. Germline CDR1 and CDR2: LGHDT and YNNKEL (reference sequence). CDR3 length equals 18 residues. CDR3 loop: CASRIHKIAGGGTDTQYF. In DNA, the CDR3 is TGTGCCAGCAGGATACATAAAATAGCGGGAGGCGGCACAGATACGCAGTATTTT.

The chain carries TRBV28 and TRBJ1-6; D is uncertain. CDR3 size: 14 residues. Germline V gene sequence: CDR1 MDHEN, CDR2 SYDVKM. Trimming took 5 bases from V and 8 from J, leaving 13 bases between them. CDR3 protein: CASSGILADSPLHF. The CDR3 region has the DNA TGTGCCAGCAGTGGGATCTTGGCGGATTCACCCCTCCACTTT.

This clone came up once. This sequence joins TRBV28 and TRBJ1-2; D is possibly TRBD1 (6 bases). Trimming stripped 2 bases from V and 5 bases from J, with 9 bases between. Germline V gene lookup returns CDR1 MDHEN and CDR2 SYDVKM. The CDR3 is 13 amino acids. CDR3 DNA: TGTGCCAGCAGTTTACCTGGACAGTATGGCTACACCTTC. Its protein is CASSLPGQYGYTF.

This sequence joins TRBV5-1 and TRBJ2-2, with D hard to call. Trimming removed 0 bases at V and 0 bases at J, with 3 bases between. CDR3 length: 14 amino acids. Germline V gives CDR1 SGHRS, CDR2 YFSETQ. The CDR3 loop is CASSLAANTGELFF. In DNA, the CDR3 is TGCGCCAGCAGCTTGGCGGCGAACACCGGGGAGCTGTTTTTT.

J is TRBJ1-1 and V is TRBV28, with TRBD1 identical over 7 bases. Trimming at V came to 3 bases and at J to 4 bases, leaving 8 bases not matched to a gene. The CDR3 totals 15 residues. The germline CDR1 and CDR2 sequences are MDHEN and SYDVKM. CDR3: CASSFEGAVGTEAFF. CDR3 bases: TGTGCCAGCAGTTTTGAGGGGGCGGTGGGCACTGAAGCTTTCTTT.

V gene TRBV28 combines with J gene TRBJ1-5; 8 nucleotides match TRBD1. After removal of 5 bases from V and 4 bases from J, the junction contained 4 bases not matched to a gene. Germline values: CDR1 MDHEN, CDR2 SYDVKM. The CDR3 consists of 14 residues. CDR3 residues: CASSTDRENQPQHF. CDR3 DNA: TGTGCCAGCAGTACGGACAGGGAGAATCAGCCCCAGCATTTT.

The chain uses TRBV15 and TRBJ2-1, with D hard to call. Germline V gene lookup returns CDR1 LNHNV and CDR2 YYDKDF (reference sequence). Trimming shortened V by 3 bases and J by 10 bases, and 19 bases separated the two germline ends. CDR3 length: 15 amino acids. The CDR3 sequence is CATSSWENLQSEQFF. The CDR3 DNA reads TGTGCCACCAGCAGCTGGGAAAACCTACAAAGCGAGCAGTTCTTC.

The chain carries TRBV5-4 and TRBJ1-2; tentative D call: TRBD1 (5 bases). This CDR3 is built from 13 residues. Germline CDR1 and CDR2: SGHNT and YYREEE (reference sequence). The ends were cut back, 1 base at V and 5 bases at J, with 9 bases in the middle. The CDR3 sequence: CASSLQGLYGYTF. CDR3 DNA: TGTGCCAGCAGCTTGCAGGGCCTATATGGCTACACCTTC.

This chain links TRBV7-2 with TRBJ2-1; no definite D call. Germline V CDR1 and CDR2: SGHTA, FQGNSA. CDR3 length: 17 amino acids. Trimming pared 2 bases from V and 0 bases from J, leaving 14 bases between. The CDR3 here is CASSLLPGLSSYNEQFF. The CDR3 coding sequence is TGTGCCAGCAGCTTATTACCTGGTCTAAGCTCCTACAATGAGCAGTTCTTC.

This clone was seen a handful of times. V is TRBV5-6 and J is TRBJ2-7; D might be TRBD1 or TRBD2, each matching 5 bases. The germline V gene has CDR1 SGHDT and CDR2 YYEEEE. The CDR3 sequence is 17 residues long. V dropped 3 bases and J dropped 3 bases, with 22 bases sitting between them. CDR3 nucleotides: TGTGCCAGCAGCTCCGCTTCGTGGGGGAATCGACGCTACGAGCAGTACTTC. Its translation: CASSSASWGNRRYEQYF.

The V gene is TRBV27, the J gene TRBJ2-7; D might be TRBD2 (6 bases). Germline-derived CDR1 and CDR2 are MNHEY and SMNVEV (reference sequence). Trimming shortened V by 4 bases and J by 0 bases, and 16 bases separated the two germline ends. The CDR3 has 16 amino acids. CDR3 sequence reads: CASSSNNLGSSYEQYF. For the CDR3, the DNA is TGTGCCAGCAGTTCGAACAACCTCGGGAGCTCCTACGAGCAGTACTTC.

There are a few counts of this clone. The chain joins TRBV3-1 (or the pseudogene TRBV3-2) to TRBJ2-7; the D gene is possibly TRBD1 (5 bases). V lost 3 bases and J 7 bases, leaving 16 bases between the germline ends. CDR1 LGHDT and CDR2 YNNKEL come from the germline V gene (reference sequence). This CDR3 contains 14 residues. The CDR3 region is CASSQRQGVREQYF. CDR3 coding DNA: TGTGCCAGCAGCCAGAGGCAGGGTGTGAGGGAGCAGTACTTC.

V and J are TRBV28 and TRBJ2-2; TRBD2 agrees at 8 bases. Trimming cost V 7 bases and J 5 bases; bases outside gene matches: 6. This CDR3 region has 14 residues. Germline CDR1 and CDR2: MDHEN and SYDVKM. CDR3 amino acids: CASMLGTRTGELFF. In DNA form, the CDR3 reads TGTGCCAGCATGCTGGGGACTAGAACCGGGGAGCTGTTTTTT.

The chain has TRBV6-5 and TRBJ1-2; a weak D match, TRBD1 (6 bases). Germline V gene data show CDR1 as MNHEY and CDR2 as SVGAGI. Between the trimmed V and J ends, which lost 2 bases and 5 bases, there was a span of 12 bases. The CDR3 has 14 amino acids. The CDR3 loop reads CASSYDPRGYGYTF. The DNA of the CDR3 is TGTGCCAGCAGTTACGATCCAAGGGGGTATGGCTACACCTTC.

The chain employs TRBV29-1 and TRBJ1-1, with D uncertain. V gave up 2 bases and J gave up 8 bases, with 15 bases separating them. CDR1 is SQVTM, CDR2 ANQGSEA, per germline. This CDR3 is built from 13 residues. The CDR3 region has the DNA TGCAGCGTTGAATTGTTCCCTGCAGCCGAAGCTTTCTTT. Translating it yields CSVELFPAAEAFF.

This clone was picked up a small number of times. The chain combines TRBV4-1 with TRBJ1-4; a weak D match, TRBD1 (6 bases). V lost 5 bases and J 2 bases, leaving 12 bases between the germline ends. The V gene's germline CDR1 is MGHRA and CDR2 YSYEKL. The CDR3 spans 15 residues. The chain's CDR3 is CASSSNRVTNEKLFF. The CDR3, as DNA: TGCGCCAGCAGCTCGAACAGGGTTACTAATGAAAAACTGTTTTTT.

A single count supports this clone. The genes are TRBV7-9 and TRBJ1-1; D unresolved. The germline V gene has CDR1 SEHNR and CDR2 FQNEAQ (reference sequence). CDR3 length: 16 amino acids. V lost 1 base to trimming and J lost 0 bases, with 12 bases between them. The CDR3 DNA sequence: TGTGCCAGCAGCTTAGTGGGAGGGAAGATGAACACTGAAGCTTTCTTT. It is translated as CASSLVGGKMNTEAFF.

The chain has TRBV11-2 and TRBJ2-2; D gene ambiguous. V was trimmed by 4 bases and J by 6 bases, leaving 12 bases between them. CDR1 is SGHAT, CDR2 FQNNGV, per germline. The CDR3 spans 14 residues. CDR3 nucleotide sequence: TGTGCCAGCAGCTCTAACCTCATTTCCGGGGAGCTGTTTTTT. It translates to CASSSNLISGELFF. The variable domain in full, with the rest retrieved from reference TRBV11-2 and TRBJ2-2, is EAGVAQSPRYKIIEKRQSVAFWCNPISGHATLYWYQQILGQGPKLLIQFQNNGVVDDSQLPKDRFSAERLKGVDSTLKIQPAKLEDSAVYLCASSSNLISGELFFGEGSRLTVL.